These 19 T cell receptor beta chains came from one sample sequenced in a study of beta chain features in type 1 diabetes. No antigen is known for these receptors. The study's findings and limits: Shorter TCRB CDR3s, moderately but significantly so, were found in Type 1 diabetes patients in all four CD4+ subsets.

Reverse transcribing all isolated RNA meant expressed TCRB transcripts were sequenced. Data came from immunoSEQ multiplex PCR; TCRdb stores just in-frame clones and leaves some out. The table has some 290,000 clones, about 23% seen once. Sample: naive CD4+ T cells from blood. The receptor set was obtained from a woman under 40 with type 1 diabetes.

This clone turned up a few times. This chain joins TRBV6-5 and TRBJ2-7; TRBD2 matches 7 bases. The CDR3 is 15 residues long. The germline V gene has CDR1 MNHEY and CDR2 SVGAGI. The junction had 12 bases not matched to a gene; V was cut back by 5 bases and J by 5 bases. DNA for the CDR3: TGTGCCAGCAGTAAATCTCCTAGCGGACGAAACGAGCAGTACTTC. This codes for CASSKSPSGRNEQYF.

This clone was counted only a few times. The chain uses TRBV7-9 and TRBJ2-7; tentatively, D is TRBD2 (5 bases). Germline V CDR1 and CDR2: SEHNR, FQNEAQ (reference sequence). The CDR3 consists of 11 residues. V was clipped by 8 bases and J by 6 bases, with 11 bases between them. The CDR3, as DNA: TGTGCCAGCGGATTCCGGGGCGAGCAGTACTTC. Translation: CASGFRGEQYF.

This chain links TRBV7-3 with TRBJ2-2; D possibly corresponds to TRBD2 (5 bases). Looked up from germline, CDR1 is SGHTA and CDR2 is FQGTGA. Trimming pared 2 bases from V and 1 base from J, leaving 5 bases between. This CDR3 has 14 amino acids. The CDR3 loop is CASSLGRNTGELFF. The CDR3 coding sequence is TGTGCCAGCAGCTTAGGGAGGAACACCGGGGAGCTGTTTTTT.

The rearrangement uses TRBV4-1 and TRBJ2-3; D gene unclear. V lost 0 bases to trimming and J lost 0 bases, with 13 bases between them. Germline CDR1 and CDR2: MGHRA and YSYEKL. The CDR3 is 17 amino acids. The CDR3 spells CASSQDITVSSTDTQYF. CDR3 in DNA: TGCGCCAGCAGCCAAGATATAACGGTGTCTAGCACAGATACGCAGTATTTT.

The CDR3: CASSLIAGGRYEQYF. For the CDR3, the DNA is TGTGCCAGCAGTTTAATAGCGGGAGGGCGCTACGAGCAGTACTTC. This chain uses TRBV28 with TRBJ2-7; 11 bases line up with TRBD2. Trimming cost V 2 bases and J 3 bases; bases outside gene matches: 3. The germline CDR1 and CDR2 sequences are MDHEN and SYDVKM. This CDR3 contains 15 residues.

This sequence joins TRBV5-1 and TRBJ2-7, with D possibly TRBD1 on 5 matching bases. CDR3 size: 13 residues. The V and J ends lost 4 bases and 2 bases respectively, with 10 bases between them. The germline CDR1 and CDR2 sequences are SGHRS and YFSETQ. CDR3 sequence: CASSGQGTYEQYF. The CDR3, as DNA: TGCGCCAGCAGCGGGCAGGGAACCTACGAGCAGTACTTC.

This chain joins TRBV6-5 and TRBJ1-2; perhaps TRBD1 as D (5 bases). The CDR3 length is 15 residues. Germline CDR1 MNHEY, CDR2 SVGAGI. The V and J ends lost 6 bases and 0 bases respectively, with 14 bases between them. The DNA for the CDR3 is TGTGCCAGCAGCTGGGGGAGGGCTCCTAACTATGGCTACACCTTC. The encoded protein is CASSWGRAPNYGYTF.

This clone was seen only a few times. The chain has TRBV19 and TRBJ1-1; tentatively, D is TRBD1 (5 bases). From germline, CDR1 is LNHDA and CDR2 SQIVND (reference sequence). V was shortened by 5 bases and J by 11 bases, with 15 bases between the two germline ends. The CDR3 sequence is 12 residues long. CDR3 DNA: TGTGCCAGTAGTCCCCGGACAAGGCGGGCTTTCTTT. Residues: CASSPRTRRAFF.

This chain connects TRBV5-1 to TRBJ2-1; D not resolved. V lost 0 bases to trimming and J lost 4 bases, with 14 bases between them. Germline CDR1 SGHRS, CDR2 YFSETQ. The CDR3 consists of 16 residues. The CDR3 is CASSLANAQAYNEQFF. CDR3 sequence (DNA): TGCGCCAGCAGCTTGGCCAATGCGCAGGCGTACAATGAGCAGTTCTTC.

The chain combines TRBV2 with TRBJ1-5; a possible D gene is TRBD1 (6 bases). Deletions cut 7 bases from V and 0 bases from J, with 16 bases between. The CDR3 consists of 16 residues. Germline V gene sequence: CDR1 SNHLY, CDR2 FYNNEI. CDR3 in amino acids: CASTSGTPYSNQPQHF. As DNA, the CDR3 is TGTGCCAGCACTAGCGGGACACCTTATAGCAATCAGCCCCAGCATTTT.

This chain connects TRBV5-1 to TRBJ2-1; D remains unclear. CDR3 length: 12 residues. The V end was cut by 2 bases, the J end by 3 bases, with 3 bases between. Germline-derived CDR1 and CDR2 are SGHRS and YFSETQ. The CDR3 nucleotides are TGCGCCAGCAGCTTCGTCTACAATGAGCAGTTCTTC. Translating gives CASSFVYNEQFF.

The chain uses TRBV5-4 and TRBJ2-1, with TRBD2 matching over 13 bases. CDR1 and CDR2 (germline): SGHNT, YYREEE (reference sequence). The CDR3 extends over 16 amino acids. V shed 5 bases, J shed 4 bases, and the junction held 6 bases outside the gene matches. The CDR3, as DNA: TGTGCCAGCAGGGAGACTAGCGGGAGGAGATACAATGAGCAGTTCTTC. Residues: CASRETSGRRYNEQFF.

J is TRBJ1-2 and V is TRBV6-5; D might be TRBD1 (6 bases). Germline V lookup: CDR1 MNHEY, CDR2 SVGAGI. V was clipped by 6 bases and J by 4 bases, with 12 bases between them. CDR3 length: 13 residues. CDR3 protein: CASSKRDTYGYTF. In DNA form, the CDR3 reads TGTGCCAGCAGCAAACGGGACACCTATGGCTACACCTTC.

The table lists this clone with a few counts. This chain joins TRBV6-6 and TRBJ1-2; 9 bases map to TRBD1. This CDR3 region has 14 residues. Germline CDR1 reads MNHNY; CDR2 reads SVGAGI (reference sequence). The ends lost 6 bases at V and 0 bases at J; junction bases unmatched: 2. As DNA, the CDR3 is TGTGCCAGCAGCCGGGACAGGGCTAACTATGGCTACACCTTC. Its protein product is CASSRDRANYGYTF.

This clone was detected once. The chain is built from TRBV6-5 and TRBJ2-5; 9 bases fit TRBD1. The junction had 4 bases not matched to a gene; V was cut back by 0 bases and J by 2 bases. Germline V gene lookup returns CDR1 MNHEY and CDR2 SVGAGI. The CDR3 extends over 16 amino acids. The CDR3 DNA reads as TGTGCCAGCAGTTACTCCCCGACAGGGGGGCAAGAGACCCAGTACTTC. Protein: CASSYSPTGGQETQYF.

This clone has more than one count but fewer than ten. The chain uses TRBV30 and TRBJ1-2; D call uncertain. V lost 4 bases and J 4 bases, leaving 10 bases between the germline ends. From germline, CDR1 is GTSNPN and CDR2 SVGIG (reference sequence). This CDR3 region has 12 residues. CDR3 protein: CAWTTGFYGYTF. CDR3 DNA: TGTGCCTGGACTACGGGGTTCTATGGCTACACCTTC.

This clone showed up just a few times. The chain recombines TRBV2 with TRBJ2-5; maybe TRBD2 (6 bases). The CDR3 runs 15 residues. Germline assignment: CDR1 SNHLY and CDR2 FYNNEI. V gave up 6 bases and J gave up 1 base, with 15 bases separating them. CDR3 in amino acids: CASRLVWTTQETQYF. The CDR3 DNA reads as TGTGCCAGCAGGCTCGTCTGGACTACCCAAGAGACCCAGTACTTC.

This clone occurred once. The rearrangement joins TRBV28 to TRBJ2-7; the match to TRBD2 covers 7 bases. The CDR3 totals 12 residues. After removal of 11 bases from V and 3 bases from J, the junction contained 7 bases not matched to a gene. In germline, CDR1 is MDHEN, CDR2 SYDVKM. The CDR3 sequence: CAGGDQNYEQYF. The CDR3 nucleotides are TGTGCCGGGGGGGACCAAAACTACGAGCAGTACTTC.

This CDR3 reads CASSFGYSDTQYF. DNA of the CDR3: TGTGCCAGCAGCTTTGGTTACTCAGATACGCAGTATTTT. The chain is built from TRBV7-3 and TRBJ2-3; D ambiguous. The CDR3 runs 13 residues. The ends were cut back, 3 bases at V and 4 bases at J, with 8 bases in the middle. Germline-derived CDR1 and CDR2 are SGHTA and FQGTGA.